The T cell receptor (beta chain) under discussion was sequenced for a study of cytomegalovirus exposure and HLA in healthy donors. Study overall: Unique TCRs numbering 75 million to 95 million, obtained from HLA-typed donors, made up an early data release. Study-wide points: A later analysis associated some 16,000 TCR beta sequences with HLA alleles at a 0.05 false discovery rate. A missense DCLRE1C variant was associated with V- and J-gene trimming of TCR beta chains in a later analysis, and an independent cohort replicated the association.

The V gene's germline CDR1 is MGHDK and CDR2 SYGVNS. CDR3 length: 14 residues. With V trimmed by 7 bases and J by 3 bases, 6 bases remained unmatched. A word on this clone: What it binds is not known.

The study ran its PCR with 60 Vbeta and 13 Jbeta primers. Profiled with immunoSEQ multiplex PCR; TCRdb holds only in-frame clones, not every one. There are about 120,000 clones in the sample; approximately 66% occur only once, and about 8.9% lies in the top ten. Sequenced material: PBMCs. This chain joins TRBV25-1 and TRBJ1-3, with 7 nucleotides matching TRBD1. The sequence was obtained from a middle-aged woman in good health and CMV-seropositive. CDR3 amino acids: CASTPTGDGNTIYF. The CDR3, as DNA: TGTGCCAGCACCCCCACAGGGGATGGAAACACCATATATTTT.